This T cell receptor beta chain appears in the sequencing data of a study of blood T cells in healthy people across ages (dated by TCRdb to between 2014 and 2017). Broadly, across the study: In model experiments, template switching captured roughly one uniquely barcoded TCR beta cDNA molecule for every two T cells. Using deep sequencing normalized with unique cDNA molecular identifiers, the study measured how TCR beta repertoire diversity changes with age. Four age groups were formed from the donors: young (average approximately 16 years), middle-aged (around 41), aged (roughly 58) and long-lived (around 80). The study analyzed two additional independent replicas of 1 million unique cDNA reads from the same blood draw for two donors, one aged 18 to 30 and one aged 80 or older.

Systemically healthy Caucasian individuals from Russia, some 40 in total and aged about 6 to 95 years, were included as donors. Each donor gave approximately 10 milliliters of peripheral blood, collected into EDTA-treated Vacutainer tubes. Ficoll-Paque density-gradient centrifugation was used to isolate PBMCs, with at least 6.5 million per sample. Trizol reagent was used to extract total RNA from PBMCs, with at least 5 micrograms per sample. The percentages of naive CD45RAhigh/CD27high T cells were determined by flow cytometry on a PBMC aliquot from every donor. Library creation used 5' RACE. Data came from an Illumina HiSeq 2500. The second PCR ran for about 6 to 12 cycles and used a J-beta primer mix along with a sample-barcoded 5' primer. A unique molecular identifier was introduced onto each TCR beta cDNA molecule by a template-switch 5' adaptor carrying 12 random nucleotides. Each sample yielded at least 3 million CDR3-containing paired-end reads. All of the RNA was converted into first-strand cDNA using the Mint cDNA synthesis kit, with a TRBC-specific oligonucleotide serving as the primer. After uracil-DNA glycosylase treatment, a first 18-cycle PCR used universal primers M1SS and BC2_uni_R on all cDNA. Per the original workflow: Normalization of each sample was performed by random selection of 1 million high-quality reads, each carrying a distinct molecular identifier. Reads with shared molecular identifiers were discarded instead of being binned into consensus sequences. MiTCR, run with a Q25 quality threshold and the strictest error-elimination algorithm, handled CDR3 identification, clonotype clustering and error correction. A nonparametric unseen species model using Euler transformation provided a lower-bound estimate of total TCR beta diversity. TCRdb took the public reads, trimmed them with fastp at Q25, ran MiXCR for clone calling and kept in-frame beta chains. A single entry per CDR3 protein holds the most common genes and DNA from its merged rows. V and J calls and clone size were set by TCRdb, not the authors. This sample holds hundreds of thousands of distinct CDR3 sequences; 20% to 25% were observed only once. The ten largest account for 9.4% of the sample.

Paper-wide results and their limitations: Estimates of total diversity from one million sequenced T cells were regarded as lower bounds and underestimates. Conclusive comparison of naive and antigen-experienced compartments was prevented by the profiling of bulk unsorted PBMCs. Because the CMV infection status of the donors was unknown, age-related changes in expanded clonotypes may potentially have been confounded. Observed TCR beta diversity per million T cells fell roughly linearly with age, and a significant reduction was already apparent by age about 38. Compared with the aged group, more naive CD4+ T cells, fewer expanded clones and increased TCR diversity were shown by the long-lived group, suggesting age selection. The percentage of naive T cells measured by flow cytometry correlated strongly with observed TCR beta diversity.

This clonotype was seen more than once but under ten times. Its recognized antigen is unknown. Per-base quality was not reported, and no clone a single base away is much larger than it. From the cysteine up to the phenylalanine, the CDR3 has a length of 14 residues. Only the CDR3 region is kept as DNA, spanning 42 bases read in frame from base 1. The germline V gene sets CDR1 to MGHDK and CDR2 to SYGVNS. At the junction V is shortened by 0 bases and J by 3 bases, with 8 bases in between. These same data were also listed under a study on T cells of mothers and their children. The second publication reports: Nine systemically healthy Caucasian individuals, comprising three mothers and their six children, were included as donors. cDNA synthesis consumed the entire amount of extracted RNA, loaded at roughly 1.5 ug RNA in each 15 ul reaction. In the second PCR, the M1S primer introduced both the sample barcodes and 2-4 random nucleotides. Over 8.5 million TCR beta CDR3 reads were obtained for each mother, and around 2.7 million reads were obtained for each child. Thymic selection shapes the output of TCR recombination in a similar way in related and unrelated pairs, and inherited differences have a minor effect. Normalized repertoire overlap was always slightly but never significantly higher in related than unrelated mother-child pairs. With a sensitivity of 90 to 100 clones per million clonotypes, no persistent microchimeric T cell clones were detected. To look for features that set related mother-child pairs apart from unrelated individuals, the researchers ran deep NGS to compare the TCR beta repertoires of mothers and children. Mothers averaged around 43 +/- 4 years of age and children averaged around 10 +/- 4 years. Libraries were sequenced on Illumina HiSeq 2000 with 100+100 nt paired-end reads after adapter ligation with NEBNext reagents. Mother and child libraries were prepared a month apart and sequenced in separate runs to prevent cross-contamination. For each donor, somewhere between about 450,000 and 2,000,000 distinct TCR beta clonotypes were identified. Naive TCR beta clonotypes were estimated from low-frequency clonotypes matched to each donor's FACS-determined naive share, without sorting.

The origin of this receptor is a boy aged 5-17 years in good health. The sequencing sample was made of blood. The chain is assembled from TRBV25-1 and TRBJ2-5; a tentative D match to TRBD1 spans 5 bases. In nucleotide form, the sequence is TGTGCCAGCAGTGAATACCCCAGGGAAGAGACCCAGTACTTC. Its product reads: CASSEYPREETQYF.